This T cell receptor beta chain was captured in a study of T cells after yellow fever vaccination. Overall study findings and caveats: Post-booster repertoires contained most primary-vaccination clones again (roughly 96% CD4, 88% CD8).

The TCR cDNA carried a universal primer site and UMIs from 5'RACE template switching. Each CDR3 protein is one row after TCRdb ran MiXCR on the 5' RACE reads. The table records about 500,000 distinct CDR3 sequences, about 15% of them present only once. Worth noting for this clonotype: Antigen unknown.

Between the trimmed V and J ends, which lost 5 bases and 5 bases, there was a span of 6 bases. Germline CDR1 reads ENHRY; CDR2 reads SYGVKD. The CDR3 totals 12 residues. The genes are TRBV10-3 and TRBJ2-2; D gene ambiguous. This sequence was found in a man between 18 and 35 years old who received the YFV17D yellow fever vaccine. This specimen consisted of PBMCs, obtained roughly 5 days after the first yellow fever vaccination. CDR3 DNA: TGTGCCATCAGTTCGGAGACCGGGGAGCTGTTTTTT. It is translated as CAISSETGELFF.